Detailed here is one TCR beta chain. The sample belongs to a study of blood T cell repertoires in COVID-19. In the study overall: Researchers got acute and convalescent COVID-19 samples from the United States, Italy and Spain.

In the source study's methods: It was from reference gene primer amplification that nucleated cell counts were estimated. The repertoire was sequenced with immunoSEQ multiplex PCR; TCRdb's copy has only in-frame clones and lacks some. D and trimming were read from the DNA, whereas the V and J calls and clone size are those reported in that table. The sample contains roughly 59,000 clones, around 80% of which appear only once. The CDR3 loop spans 16 amino acids. Trimming shortened V by 0 bases and J by 2 bases, and 14 bases separated the two germline ends. Per the germline V gene, CDR1 is SGHTA and CDR2 is FQGNSA.

This chain links TRBV7-2 with TRBJ2-7, with a weak D call TRBD1 (5 bases). Material for sequencing was peripheral blood. The clonotype was recovered from a man older than 75 with acute or convalescent COVID-19. DNA for the CDR3: TGTGCCAGCAGCTTAGCGGTTGGCCCAGGGACCTACGAGCAGTACTTC. Translation gives CASSLAVGPGTYEQYF.